This is a list of T cell receptor beta chains from one sample in a study of T cell changes during pregnancy in multiple sclerosis. Sequencing used immunoSEQ multiplex PCR; TCRdb keeps in-frame clones, though not all of them. Of 65,000 to 95,000 clones listed, around nine tenths were seen once; the top ten hold approximately 2%. The sequences come from peripheral blood, collected before pregnancy. All receptors come from a female donor with multiple sclerosis, enrolled in a pregnancy study. CDR3s include the opening cysteine and the closing phenylalanine or tryptophan. D genes are given only for firm matches. Size is omitted from some rows. Given values are once, few, many or a class for expanded clones.

TRBV2	.	TRBJ1-5	.	CASSEERGWQPQHF	TGTGCCAGCAGTGAGGAAAGGGGTTGGCAGCCCCAGCATTTT
TRBV27	.	TRBJ1-2	.	CATHQLGGYGYTF	TGTGCCACTCATCAGCTGGGGGGCTATGGCTACACCTTC
TRBV4-3	TRBD1	TRBJ2-2	.	CASSHLTGGSTGELFF	TGCGCCAGCAGCCATTTGACAGGGGGGAGCACCGGGGAGCTGTTTTTT
TRBV6-1	.	TRBJ1-5	.	CASNLAGGSNQPQHF	TGTGCCAGCAATCTGGCGGGGGGGAGCAATCAGCCCCAGCATTTT
TRBV7-6	TRBD2	TRBJ2-1	.	CASSRRTSGGNEQFF	TGTGCCAGCAGCCGGAGGACTAGCGGGGGTAATGAGCAGTTCTTC
TRBV6-1	TRBD2	TRBJ2-2	.	CASSDIAGGRGDTGELFF	TGTGCCAGCAGTGATATAGCGGGGGGGCGCGGAGACACCGGGGAGCTGTTTTTT
TRBV6-5	TRBD1	TRBJ1-1	.	CASRQGAHNTEAFF	TGTGCCAGCCGACAGGGGGCGCATAACACTGAAGCTTTCTTT
TRBV11-2	TRBD1	TRBJ1-5	.	CASSSPGQGRYSNQPQHF	TGTGCCAGCAGCTCACCGGGACAGGGACGATATAGCAATCAGCCCCAGCATTTT
TRBV5-1	.	TRBJ1-1	.	CASNAGVNTEAFF	TGCGCCAGCAATGCAGGGGTGAACACTGAAGCTTTCTTT
TRBV5-1	.	TRBJ2-1	once	CASSLQGRSYNEQFF	TGCGCCAGCAGCTTACAGGGACGGTCCTACAATGAGCAGTTCTTC
TRBV2	TRBD2	TRBJ2-1	.	CASSALAGVLNEQFF	TGTGCCAGCAGTGCCCTAGCGGGGGTTTTAAATGAGCAGTTCTTC
TRBV27	.	TRBJ1-2	.	CASSLAYRSGYTF	TGTGCCAGCAGTTTAGCCTACAGGAGCGGCTACACCTTC
TRBV11-2	.	TRBJ2-7	.	CASSFASIKIHEQYF	TGTGCCAGCAGCTTTGCCAGTATCAAGATCCACGAGCAGTACTTC
TRBV2	TRBD1	TRBJ1-2	.	CAIRPRTGRYGYTF	TGTGCCATCCGGCCGAGGACAGGGAGATATGGCTACACCTTC
TRBV2	TRBD2	TRBJ2-5	few	CASRPSGGDQETQYF	TGTGCCAGCAGGCCTAGCGGGGGGGACCAAGAGACCCAGTACTTC
TRBV7-3	TRBD1	TRBJ2-5	.	CASSLYRGREETQYF	TGTGCCAGCAGCTTATACAGGGGGCGGGAAGAGACCCAGTACTTC
TRBV9	TRBD1	TRBJ2-3	.	CASADRGRTDTQYF	TGTGCCAGCGCGGACAGGGGGCGGACAGATACGCAGTATTTT
TRBV5-6	TRBD2	TRBJ2-7	.	CASSLTSGVNEQYF	TGTGCCAGCAGCTTGACTAGCGGGGTAAACGAGCAGTACTTC
TRBV29-1	.	TRBJ2-7	.	CSARQADEQYF	TGCAGCGCCCGACAGGCGGACGAGCAGTACTTC
TRBV10-3	TRBD2	TRBJ2-1	.	CATLGLADDNEQFF	TGTGCCACCCTTGGACTAGCGGACGACAATGAGCAGTTCTTC
TRBV6-6	TRBD1	TRBJ1-6	few	CASRLMGTGNSPLHF	TGTGCCAGCAGGCTAATGGGGACAGGGAATTCACCCCTCCACTTT
TRBV4-2	.	TRBJ1-3	.	CASSQGIEDWAGNTIYF	TGTGCCAGCAGCCAAGGTATCGAGGATTGGGCTGGAAACACCATATATTTT
TRBV6-1	.	TRBJ2-3	.	CTSEAVSTDTQYF	TGCACCTCCGAGGCGGTAAGCACAGATACGCAGTATTTT
TRBV7-2	.	TRBJ2-1	.	CASSLSPSVNEQFF	TGTGCCAGCAGCTTAAGCCCCTCGGTCAATGAGCAGTTCTTC
TRBV15	.	TRBJ2-5	.	CATSRGRRGNWETQYF	TGTGCCACCAGCAGAGGCCGGAGGGGTAACTGGGAGACCCAGTACTTC
TRBV15	.	TRBJ2-1	.	CATSRARGSGTGNEQFF	TGTGCCACCAGCAGGGCGAGGGGGTCCGGAACGGGCAATGAGCAGTTCTTC
TRBV10-3	.	TRBJ1-5	.	CAIGDPHTASNQPQHF	TGTGCCATCGGCGACCCACACACAGCTAGCAATCAGCCCCAGCATTTT
TRBV28	.	TRBJ1-2	.	CASSLITSSSTGRGYTF	TGTGCCAGCAGTTTAATCACTTCTTCATCGACAGGACGCGGCTACACCTTC
TRBV2	TRBD2	TRBJ2-7	.	CASLPSGGSSYEQYF	TGTGCCAGCCTTCCTAGCGGGGGGAGCTCCTACGAGCAGTACTTC
TRBV29-1	.	TRBJ1-1	.	CSEVTVTAFF	TGCAGCGAGGTAACAGTGACAGCTTTCTTT
TRBV5-4	.	TRBJ1-1	.	CASSFPNTEAFF	TGTGCCAGCAGCTTCCCTAACACTGAAGCTTTCTTT
TRBV7-2	.	TRBJ2-5	.	CASRLMGGETQYF	TGTGCCAGCAGACTGATGGGAGGAGAGACCCAGTACTTC
TRBV4-1	.	TRBJ1-1	.	CASRLGGTTEAFF	TGCGCCAGCAGATTGGGGGGAACGACTGAAGCTTTCTTT
TRBV5-1	TRBD1	TRBJ1-6	.	CASSLAPTTGNNSPLHF	TGCGCCAGCAGCTTGGCCCCCACGACAGGGAATAATTCACCCCTCCACTTT
TRBV2	TRBD2	TRBJ2-5	.	CASLEGGGAETQYF	TGTGCCAGCCTAGAAGGCGGGGGGGCGGAGACCCAGTACTTC
TRBV4-2	.	TRBJ2-1	.	CASSQGAGSSYNEQFF	TGTGCCAGCAGCCAAGGGGCGGGGAGCTCCTACAATGAGCAGTTCTTC
TRBV2	.	TRBJ2-1	.	CASSEVGAQYHEQFF	TGTGCCAGCAGTGAGGTAGGGGCGCAGTACCATGAGCAGTTCTTC
TRBV4-3	.	TRBJ2-3	.	CASSQGGQYRTDTQYF	TGCGCCAGCAGCCAAGGAGGGCAATACCGCACAGATACGCAGTATTTT
TRBV5-1	.	TRBJ1-5	once	CASSLASGLNQPQHF	TGCGCCAGCAGCTTGGCCTCAGGGCTGAATCAGCCCCAGCATTTT
TRBV10-1	.	TRBJ1-1	few	CASSETPGDTEAFF	TGCGCCAGCAGTGAGACTCCCGGGGACACTGAAGCTTTCTTT
TRBV4-3	TRBD1	TRBJ2-7	.	CASSQEIGTGGYEQYF	TGCGCCAGCAGCCAAGAGATCGGGACAGGGGGTTACGAGCAGTACTTC
TRBV28	.	TRBJ1-1	.	CASSSRTESPMNTEAFF	TGTGCCAGCAGTTCCCGGACAGAGAGCCCGATGAACACTGAAGCTTTCTTT
TRBV18	.	TRBJ2-3	.	CASSPGASTDTQYF	TGTGCCAGCTCACCAGGGGCCAGCACAGATACGCAGTATTTT
TRBV28	TRBD1	TRBJ1-5	.	CASLSETGGSHQPQHF	TGTGCCAGTCTCTCCGAGACAGGGGGATCACATCAGCCCCAGCATTTT
TRBV19	.	TRBJ1-5	few	CASSIGDYSNQPQHF	TGTGCCAGTAGTATCGGGGATTATAGCAATCAGCCCCAGCATTTT
TRBV19	TRBD1	TRBJ1-5	.	CASRLGTGSTQHF	TGTGCCAGTAGGTTAGGGACAGGGAGTACCCAGCATTTT
TRBV9	.	TRBJ1-1	.	CASSVDPGAMNTEAFF	TGTGCCAGCAGCGTAGACCCAGGGGCGATGAACACTGAAGCTTTCTTT
TRBV13	.	TRBJ1-2	.	CASSRGGLRNYGYTF	TGTGCCAGCAGCCGGGGAGGACTTCGGAACTATGGCTACACCTTC
TRBV5-1	TRBD1	TRBJ1-6	.	CASSLSTGDSPLHF	TGCGCCAGCAGCTTGAGTACAGGGGATTCACCCCTCCACTTT
TRBV5-1	.	TRBJ1-1	.	CASSLTGRNTEAFF	TGCGCCAGCAGCTTGACAGGCCGGAACACTGAAGCTTTCTTT